The rows below give T cell receptor beta chains drawn from one sample of a study of T cell responses to AZD1222 COVID-19 vaccine. Sequenced by immunoSEQ multiplex PCR; TCRdb stores in-frame clones only, minus some. The sample holds approximately 130,000 clones, 80% to 95% seen once. The sequencing here drew on peripheral blood, taken on day 0 of AZD1222 vaccination. These receptors came from an adult in good health. The CDR3 runs from the conserved cysteine through the conserved F or W. D genes are given only for firm matches. Expanded clones are given a class, and other clones once, few, many or no size at all.

-	TRBV7-2	TRBJ2-1	TRBD2	TGTGCCAGCAGCTCCGCCGGGACTAGCGGTTACAATGAGCAGTTCTTC	CASSSAGTSGYNEQFF
-	TRBV18	TRBJ2-4	-	TGTGCCAGCTCACCACCGAGGGGAGCTTCGGCCATTCAGTACTTC	CASSPPRGASAIQYF
-	TRBV12-3/TRBV12-4	TRBJ1-1	TRBD1	TGTGCCAGCAGAGACCGGGACAGGGATGAAGCTTTCTTT	CASRDRDRDEAFF
-	TRBV28	TRBJ1-1	-	TGTGCCAGCAGTTTATTAGGAGGGCGGCCTTTCTTT	CASSLLGGRPFF
-	TRBV6-2/TRBV6-3	TRBJ1-2	-	TGTGCCAGCAGTGCCGTGGACTATGGCTACACCTTC	CASSAVDYGYTF
-	TRBV14	TRBJ2-7	-	TGTGCCAGCAGCCAAAGCTCAGGGCGCTACGAGCAGTACTTC	CASSQSSGRYEQYF
-	TRBV6-5	TRBJ1-5	-	TGTGCCAGCAGGAACAGGGAAAATCAGCCCCAGCATTTT	CASRNRENQPQHF
-	TRBV6-6	TRBJ1-5	-	TGTGCCAGCAGTTACGGCGGCGGCAGTAGCAATCAGCCCCAGCATTTT	CASSYGGGSSNQPQHF
-	TRBV4-1	TRBJ1-4	-	TGCGCCAGCAGCCAATCGGCGGACGCCGCGAATGAAAAACTGTTTTTT	CASSQSADAANEKLFF
once	TRBV4-3	TRBJ2-7	TRBD2	TGCGCCAGCAGCCAAGCCTCACTAGCGGGAGGTGTCTACGAGCAGTACTTC	CASSQASLAGGVYEQYF
-	TRBV2	TRBJ1-4	TRBD1	TGTGCCAGCAAAGCCGGGACAGGAACTAATGAAAAACTGTTTTTT	CASKAGTGTNEKLFF